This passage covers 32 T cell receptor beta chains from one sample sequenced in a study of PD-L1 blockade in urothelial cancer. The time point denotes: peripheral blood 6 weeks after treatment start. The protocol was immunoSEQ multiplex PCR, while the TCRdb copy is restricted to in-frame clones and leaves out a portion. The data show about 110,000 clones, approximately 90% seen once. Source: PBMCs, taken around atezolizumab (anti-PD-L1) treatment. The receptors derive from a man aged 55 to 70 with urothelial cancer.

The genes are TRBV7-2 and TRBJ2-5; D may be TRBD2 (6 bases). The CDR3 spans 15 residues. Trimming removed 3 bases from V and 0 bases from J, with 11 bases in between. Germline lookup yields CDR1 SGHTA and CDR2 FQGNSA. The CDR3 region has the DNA TGTGCCAGCAGCTTTCTAGCGAGCTACCAAGAGACCCAGTACTTC. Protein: CASSFLASYQETQYF. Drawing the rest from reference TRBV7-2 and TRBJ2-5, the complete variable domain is GAGVSQSPSNKVTEKGKDVELRCDPISGHTALYWYRQSLGQGLEFLIYFQGNSAPDKSGLPSDRFSAERTGGSVSTLTIQRTQQEDSAVYLCASSFLASYQETQYFGPGTRLLVL.

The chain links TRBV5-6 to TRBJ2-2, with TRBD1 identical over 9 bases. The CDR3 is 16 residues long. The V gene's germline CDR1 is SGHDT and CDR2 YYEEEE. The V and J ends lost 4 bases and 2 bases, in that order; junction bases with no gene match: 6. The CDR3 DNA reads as TGTGCCAGCAGCCCGGGACAGGGACATAACACCGGGGAGCTGTTTTTT. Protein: CASSPGQGHNTGELFF.

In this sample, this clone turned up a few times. CDR3 DNA sequence: TGTGCCAGCAGCGTAGACAGGGCTGGGGAGCAGTACTTC. Translating it yields CASSVDRAGEQYF. J is TRBJ2-7 and V is TRBV9; the D gene is possibly TRBD1 (6 bases). This CDR3 region has 13 residues. V dropped 0 bases and J dropped 7 bases, with 11 bases sitting between them. Germline V lookup: CDR1 SGDLS, CDR2 YYNGEE. The whole variable domain, filled in from reference TRBV9 and TRBJ2-7, reads DSGVTQTPKHLITATGQRVTLRCSPRSGDLSVYWYQQSLDQGLQFLIQYYNGEERAKGNILERFSAQQFPDLHSELNLSSLELGDSALYFCASSVDRAGEQYFGPGTRLTVT.

The CDR3 DNA follows: TGTGCCAGTACGTTTCTTTGGGGACCTCTCGGCGGGGATGAGCAGTTCTTC. Its protein is CASTFLWGPLGGDEQFF. The chain links TRBV4-2 to TRBJ2-1; D may be TRBD2 (6 bases). V lost 9 bases and J 8 bases, leaving 29 bases between the germline ends. This CDR3 region has 17 residues. Germline CDR1 is LGHNA and CDR2 is YNFKEQ.

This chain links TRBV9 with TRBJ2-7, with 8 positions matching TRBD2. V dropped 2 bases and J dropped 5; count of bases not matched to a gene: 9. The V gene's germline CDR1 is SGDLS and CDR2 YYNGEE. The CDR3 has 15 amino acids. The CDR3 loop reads CASSVGAGGSDEQYF. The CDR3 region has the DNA TGTGCCAGCAGCGTTGGTGCGGGGGGCAGCGACGAGCAGTACTTC.

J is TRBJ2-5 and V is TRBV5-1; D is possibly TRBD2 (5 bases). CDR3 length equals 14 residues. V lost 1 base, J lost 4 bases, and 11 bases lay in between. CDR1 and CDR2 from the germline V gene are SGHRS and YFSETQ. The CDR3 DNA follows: TGCGCCAGCAGCTTGAGTTCTGGAGGAGAGACCCAGTACTTC. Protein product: CASSLSSGGETQYF.

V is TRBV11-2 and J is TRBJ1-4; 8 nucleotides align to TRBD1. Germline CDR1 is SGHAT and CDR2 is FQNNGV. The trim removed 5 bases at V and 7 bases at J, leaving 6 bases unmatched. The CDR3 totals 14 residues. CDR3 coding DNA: TGTGCCAGCAGCATCGACAGGGGAGGTGAAAAACTGTTTTTT. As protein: CASSIDRGGEKLFF.

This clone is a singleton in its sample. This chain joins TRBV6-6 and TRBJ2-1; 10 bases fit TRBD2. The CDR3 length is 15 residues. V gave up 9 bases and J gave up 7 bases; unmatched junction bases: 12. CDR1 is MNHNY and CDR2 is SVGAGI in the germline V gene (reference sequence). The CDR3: CASSGGGLAENEQFF. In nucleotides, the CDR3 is TGTGCCAGTTCAGGAGGAGGACTAGCGGAGAATGAGCAGTTCTTC.

In nucleotides, the CDR3 is TGTGCCAGCCGCGGGGGGGCGAACACCGGGGAGCTGTTTTTT. This codes for CASRGGANTGELFF. The chain joins TRBV6-5 to TRBJ2-2; 9 bases fit TRBD2. The CDR3 spans 14 residues. In germline, CDR1 is MNHEY, CDR2 SVGAGI. V lost 8 bases, J lost 0 bases, and 1 base stayed unmatched.

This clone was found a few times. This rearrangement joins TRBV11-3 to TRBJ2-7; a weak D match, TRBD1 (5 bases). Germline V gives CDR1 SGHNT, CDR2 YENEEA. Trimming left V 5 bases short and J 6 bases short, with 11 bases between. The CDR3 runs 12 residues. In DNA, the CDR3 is TGTGCCAGCAGCCCCCAGGGTGGCGAGCAGTACTTC. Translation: CASSPQGGEQYF.

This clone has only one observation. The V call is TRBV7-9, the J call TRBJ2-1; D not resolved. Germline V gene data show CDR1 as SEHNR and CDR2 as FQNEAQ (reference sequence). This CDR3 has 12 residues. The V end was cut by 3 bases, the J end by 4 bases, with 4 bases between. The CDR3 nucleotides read TGTGCCAGCAGCTTGTTATACAATGAGCAGTTCTTC. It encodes CASSLLYNEQFF.

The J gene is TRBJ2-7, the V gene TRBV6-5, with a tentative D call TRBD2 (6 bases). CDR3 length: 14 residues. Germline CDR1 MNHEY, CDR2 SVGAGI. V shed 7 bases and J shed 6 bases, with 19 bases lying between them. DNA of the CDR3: TGTGCCAGCATTGGTTACGGGAGCTCTTCCGAGCAGTACTTC. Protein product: CASIGYGSSSEQYF.

The CDR3 loop reads CASSEVVRDGYTF. The DNA of the CDR3 is TGTGCCAGCAGTGAAGTGGTCAGGGATGGCTACACCTTC. The chain has TRBV6-1 and TRBJ1-2; TRBD1 might be the D (5 bases). The CDR3 sequence is 13 residues long. The V end was cut by 1 base, the J end by 6 bases, with 9 bases between. CDR1 is MNHNS, CDR2 SASEGT, per germline.

The CDR3 protein is CASSLEVDRASGNTIYF. The CDR3 coding sequence is TGTGCCAGCAGCTTAGAGGTGGACAGAGCCTCTGGAAACACCATATATTTT. This chain uses TRBV7-6 with TRBJ1-3; possibly TRBD1 for D (6 bases). Germline-derived CDR1 and CDR2 are SGHVS and FNYEAQ. CDR3 length equals 17 residues. V was cut by 1 base and J by 0 bases, with 13 bases left in between.

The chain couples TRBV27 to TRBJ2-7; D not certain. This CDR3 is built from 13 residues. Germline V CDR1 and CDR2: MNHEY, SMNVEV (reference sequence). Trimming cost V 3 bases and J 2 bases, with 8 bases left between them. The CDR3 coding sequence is TGTGCCAGCAGTTTCTCGGTGGCCTACGAGCAGTACTTC. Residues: CASSFSVAYEQYF.

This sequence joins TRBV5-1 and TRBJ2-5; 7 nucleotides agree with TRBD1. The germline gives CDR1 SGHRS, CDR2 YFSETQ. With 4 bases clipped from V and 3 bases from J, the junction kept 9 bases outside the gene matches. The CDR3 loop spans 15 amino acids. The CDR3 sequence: CASSLIPGTEETQYF. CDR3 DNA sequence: TGCGCCAGCAGCCTGATACCCGGGACAGAAGAGACCCAGTACTTC.

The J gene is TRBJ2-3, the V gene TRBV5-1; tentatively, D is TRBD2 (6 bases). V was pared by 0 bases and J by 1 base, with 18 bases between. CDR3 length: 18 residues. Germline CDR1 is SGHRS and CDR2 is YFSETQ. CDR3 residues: CASSLVAGHSDGTDTQYF. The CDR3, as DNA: TGCGCCAGCAGCTTGGTGGCGGGGCACTCCGACGGCACAGATACGCAGTATTTT.

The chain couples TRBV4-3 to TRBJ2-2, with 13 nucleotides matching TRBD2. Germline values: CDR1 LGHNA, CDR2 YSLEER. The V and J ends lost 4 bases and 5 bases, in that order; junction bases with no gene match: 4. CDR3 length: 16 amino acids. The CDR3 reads CASSPGLAGVTGELFF. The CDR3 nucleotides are TGCGCCAGCAGCCCCGGACTAGCGGGAGTGACCGGGGAGCTGTTTTTT.

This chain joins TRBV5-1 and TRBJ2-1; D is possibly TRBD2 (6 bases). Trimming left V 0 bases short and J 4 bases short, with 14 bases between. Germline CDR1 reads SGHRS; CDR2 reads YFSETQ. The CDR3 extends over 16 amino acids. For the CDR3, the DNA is TGCGCCAGCAGCTTGGCAACGGGAGTGTCTTACAATGAGCAGTTCTTC. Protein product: CASSLATGVSYNEQFF. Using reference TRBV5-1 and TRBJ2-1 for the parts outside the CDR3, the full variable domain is KAGVTQTPRYLIKTRGQQVTLSCSPISGHRSVSWYQQTPGQGLQFLFEYFSETQRNKGNFPGRFSGRQFSNSRSEMNVSTLELGDSALYLCASSLATGVSYNEQFFGPGTRLTVL.

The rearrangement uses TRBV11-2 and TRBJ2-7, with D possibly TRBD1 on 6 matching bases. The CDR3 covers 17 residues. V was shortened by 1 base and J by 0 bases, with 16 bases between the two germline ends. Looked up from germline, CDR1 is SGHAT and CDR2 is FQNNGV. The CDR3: CASSLVGRTANSYEQYF. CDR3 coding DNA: TGTGCCAGCAGCTTAGTCGGGCGGACAGCCAACTCCTACGAGCAGTACTTC.

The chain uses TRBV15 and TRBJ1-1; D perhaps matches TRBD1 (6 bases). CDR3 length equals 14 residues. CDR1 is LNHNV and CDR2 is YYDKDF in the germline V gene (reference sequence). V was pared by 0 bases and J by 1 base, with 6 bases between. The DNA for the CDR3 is TGTGCCACCAGCAGAGAGACAGGGAACACTGAAGCTTTCTTT. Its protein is CATSRETGNTEAFF.

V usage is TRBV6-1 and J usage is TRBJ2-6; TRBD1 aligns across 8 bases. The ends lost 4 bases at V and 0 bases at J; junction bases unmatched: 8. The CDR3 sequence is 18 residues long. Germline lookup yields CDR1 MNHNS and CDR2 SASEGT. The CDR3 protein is CASSGGWTGSSGANVLTF. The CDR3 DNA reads TGTGCCAGCAGTGGAGGGTGGACAGGGTCCTCTGGGGCCAACGTCCTGACTTTC.

In nucleotides, the CDR3 is TGTGCCAGTAGTATGTGGGGACGGGGACAAAACAATGAGCAGTTCTTC. This encodes CASSMWGRGQNNEQFF. The chain employs TRBV19 and TRBJ2-1; tentative D call: TRBD1 (6 bases). The CDR3 has 16 amino acids. With 3 bases removed from V and 5 bases from J, the gap between germline ends came to 17 bases. Germline assignment: CDR1 LNHDA and CDR2 SQIVND (reference sequence).

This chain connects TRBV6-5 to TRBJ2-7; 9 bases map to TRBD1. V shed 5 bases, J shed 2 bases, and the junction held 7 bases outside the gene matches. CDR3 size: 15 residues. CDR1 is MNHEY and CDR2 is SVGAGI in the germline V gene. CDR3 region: CASSPGQGRAYEQYF. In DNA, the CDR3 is TGTGCCAGCAGTCCCGGACAGGGGCGAGCCTACGAGCAGTACTTC.

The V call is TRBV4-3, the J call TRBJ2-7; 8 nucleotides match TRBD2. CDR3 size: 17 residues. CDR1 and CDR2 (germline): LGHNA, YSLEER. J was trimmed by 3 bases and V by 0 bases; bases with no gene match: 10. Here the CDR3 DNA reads TGCGCCAGCAGCCAAGATTACGGGGGGGCCCGGTACTACGAGCAGTACTTC. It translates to CASSQDYGGARYYEQYF.

The CDR3 loop reads CASSSRDSDYEQYF. For the CDR3, the DNA is TGTGCCAGCAGCTCTCGGGACAGCGACTACGAGCAGTACTTC. The V gene is TRBV5-4, the J gene TRBJ2-7; 7 bases are a match to TRBD1. Germline values: CDR1 SGHNT, CDR2 YYREEE (reference sequence). This CDR3 has 14 residues. V was clipped by 3 bases and J by 3 bases; unmatched bases: 6.

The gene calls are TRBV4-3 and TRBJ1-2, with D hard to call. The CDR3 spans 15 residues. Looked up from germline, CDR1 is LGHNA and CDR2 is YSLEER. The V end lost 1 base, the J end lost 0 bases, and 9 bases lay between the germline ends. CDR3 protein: CASSQAGLANYGYTF. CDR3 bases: TGCGCCAGCAGCCAAGCGGGTCTAGCTAACTATGGCTACACCTTC.

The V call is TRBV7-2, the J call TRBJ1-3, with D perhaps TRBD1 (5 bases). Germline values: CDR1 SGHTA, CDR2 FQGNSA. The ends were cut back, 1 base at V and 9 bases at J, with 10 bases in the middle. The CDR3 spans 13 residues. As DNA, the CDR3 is TGTGCCAGCAGCTTAGTGGGGACTGGCACCATATATTTT. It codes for CASSLVGTGTIYF.

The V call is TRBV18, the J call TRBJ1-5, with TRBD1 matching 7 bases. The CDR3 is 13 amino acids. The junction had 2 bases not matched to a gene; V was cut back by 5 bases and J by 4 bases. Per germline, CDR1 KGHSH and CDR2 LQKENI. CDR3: CASSADRNQPQHF. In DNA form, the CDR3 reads TGTGCCAGCTCAGCGGACAGGAATCAGCCCCAGCATTTT.

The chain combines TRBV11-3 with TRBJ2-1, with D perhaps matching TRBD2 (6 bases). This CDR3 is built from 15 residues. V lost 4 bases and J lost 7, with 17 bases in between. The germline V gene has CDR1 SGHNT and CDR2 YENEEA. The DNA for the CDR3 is TGTGCCAGCAGCTCCATCTCTAGCGAAAAGAATGAGCAGTTCTTC. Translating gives CASSSISSEKNEQFF.

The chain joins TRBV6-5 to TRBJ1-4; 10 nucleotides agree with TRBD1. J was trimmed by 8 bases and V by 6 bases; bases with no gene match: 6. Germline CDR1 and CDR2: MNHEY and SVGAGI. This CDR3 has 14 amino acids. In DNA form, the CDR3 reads TGTGCCAGCAGCAGACAGGGGGCGATCGAAAAACTGTTTTTT. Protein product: CASSRQGAIEKLFF.

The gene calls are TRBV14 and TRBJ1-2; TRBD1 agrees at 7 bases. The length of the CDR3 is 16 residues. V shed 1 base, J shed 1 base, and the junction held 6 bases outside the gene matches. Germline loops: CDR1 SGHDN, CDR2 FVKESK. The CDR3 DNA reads TGTGCCAGCAGCCAAGCAGGCGGGACAGTTAACTATGGCTACACCTTC. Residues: CASSQAGGTVNYGYTF. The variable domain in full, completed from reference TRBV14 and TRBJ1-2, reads EAGVTQFPSHSVIEKGQTVTLRCDPISGHDNLYWYRRVMGKEIKFLLHFVKESKQDESGMPNNRFLAERTGGTYSTLKVQPAELEDSGVYFCASSQAGGTVNYGYTFGSGTRLTVV.